This T cell receptor beta chain originates from a study of regulatory T cells in long-lasting Graves disease. Study results and caveats: Persistent disease exhibited a predilection for TRBV28, TRBJ1-2 and TRBJ2-5.

Time point here: persistent/refractory GD, antithyroid drugs over 5 years with positive TRAb. RNA isolated from PBMCs was used to make the TCR library. Both iRepertoire HTBI primers and Arm-PCR of CDR3 regions were used to build the TCR beta libraries. TCRdb recomputed calls from the multiplex PCR reads with MiXCR, one row per CDR3 protein. The data contain approximately 380,000 distinct CDR3 sequences, more than 20% of them singletons. This clonotype was counted between two and nine times. The antigen is not known. The CDR3 extends over 17 amino acids. V was clipped by 2 bases and J by 4 bases; unmatched bases: 12. CDR1 is MNHEY, CDR2 SVGAGI, per germline.

J is TRBJ2-5 and V is TRBV6-5; 8 positions match TRBD1. The receptor's source is a female donor with Graves disease. Sample: peripheral blood mononuclear cells (PBMCs), taken when the disease was refractory, from a patient treated with antithyroid drugs. CDR3 protein: CASSYLDDRGELETQYF. The CDR3 nucleotides read TGTGCCAGCAGTTACCTCGACGACAGGGGAGAACTAGAGACCCAGTACTTC.